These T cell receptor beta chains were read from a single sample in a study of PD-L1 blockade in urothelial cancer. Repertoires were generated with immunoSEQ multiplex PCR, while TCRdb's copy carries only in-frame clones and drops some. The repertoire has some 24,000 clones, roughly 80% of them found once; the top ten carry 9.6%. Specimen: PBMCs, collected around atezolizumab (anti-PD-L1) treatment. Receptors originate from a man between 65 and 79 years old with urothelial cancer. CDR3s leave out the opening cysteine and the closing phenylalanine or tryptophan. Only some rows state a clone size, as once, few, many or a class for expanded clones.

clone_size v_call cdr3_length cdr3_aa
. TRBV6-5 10 ASRPTYNEQF
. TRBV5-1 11 ASSWENQETQY
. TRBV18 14 ASSPGQGYSNQPQH
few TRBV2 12 ASSPLGTADTQY
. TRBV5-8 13 ASSFDFRANTEAF
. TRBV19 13 ASSIDQGEFNEQF
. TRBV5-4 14 ASSLGLAGDHNEQF
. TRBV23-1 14 ASSQGAGVFSGELF
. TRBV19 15 ASKSGELSSGANVLT
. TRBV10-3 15 AISESRGGQNRETQY
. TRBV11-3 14 ASSSGPSGSSDTQY
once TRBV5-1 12 ASSLFSDTGELF
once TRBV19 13 ASSNLATGIYEQY
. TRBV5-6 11 ASSSSPSNIQY
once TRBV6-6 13 ASSYSGVEDYEQY
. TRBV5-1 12 ASSLGAGDVEQF
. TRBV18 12 ASSPEQGNQPQH
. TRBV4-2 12 ASSQDPGADEQY
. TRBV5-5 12 ASSLEDYYYEQY
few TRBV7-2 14 ASSLVAGVSNNEQF
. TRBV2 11 ASRRGLNNEQF
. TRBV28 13 ASRTVGPNTGELF
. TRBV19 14 ASSRLTGGEGTEAF
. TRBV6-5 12 ASSYGTGENEAF
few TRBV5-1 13 ASSAASGRTDTQY
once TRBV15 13 ATSRDLASSREQY
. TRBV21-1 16 ASSKYVAGGPRGDTQY
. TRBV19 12 ASSMGQGPYEQY
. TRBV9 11 ASSVAGGAEAF
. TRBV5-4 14 ASSLALAGVRETQY
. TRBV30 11 AWSVQGDQPQH
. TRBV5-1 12 ASSLLAGANEQF